The 11 T cell receptor beta chains below all came from one sample that was sequenced in a study of cytomegalovirus exposure and HLA in healthy donors. A multiplex PCR was run with 60 Vbeta primers and 13 Jbeta primers. Measured with immunoSEQ multiplex PCR; TCRdb has only the in-frame clones, and not every one. Among roughly 200,000 clones listed, 79% were seen once. The sequenced sample was PBMCs. These receptors all stem from a woman in her 30s in good health and CMV-seropositive.

This clone was picked up a small number of times. This chain uses TRBV19 with TRBJ2-1, with 8 bases matching TRBD2. J lost 4 bases, V lost 0 bases, and 11 bases had no gene match. The CDR3 consists of 18 residues. Germline assignment: CDR1 LNHDA and CDR2 SQIVND (reference sequence). The CDR3 coding sequence is TGTGCCAGTAGTATAGATCCGCTCAGACTAGCGAGATACAATGAGCAGTTCTTC. This codes for CASSIDPLRLARYNEQFF.

The rearrangement uses TRBV14 and TRBJ2-2; no clear D gene. CDR1 SGHDN and CDR2 FVKESK come from the germline V gene. The CDR3 contains 14 residues. Trimming stripped 0 bases from V and 3 bases from J, with 5 bases between. The CDR3 reads CASSQDEDTGELFF. The DNA of the CDR3 is TGTGCCAGCAGCCAAGATGAGGACACCGGGGAGCTGTTTTTT.

The CDR3 protein is CASSVLSGGRGTQYF. CDR3 nucleotide sequence: TGTGCCAGCAGCGTCCTCAGCGGGGGCCGGGGTACGCAGTATTTT. The genes are TRBV9 and TRBJ2-3, with 8 nucleotides matching TRBD2. The CDR3 sequence is 15 residues long. Germline V gene lookup returns CDR1 SGDLS and CDR2 YYNGEE. With 2 bases clipped from V and 8 bases from J, the junction kept 10 bases outside the gene matches.

The CDR3 region has the DNA TGCAGCGCTGTCGCTGACAGGGGATACTATGGCTACACCTTC. Translation: CSAVADRGYYGYTF. This chain uses TRBV29-1 with TRBJ1-2; 8 nucleotides match TRBD1. This CDR3 is 14 amino acids long. The germline V gene has CDR1 SQVTM and CDR2 ANQGSEA. The V and J ends lost 7 bases and 3 bases, in that order; junction bases with no gene match: 10.

In this sample, this clone turned up once. The chain is built from TRBV7-2 and TRBJ2-3, with D uncertain. The CDR3 spans 10 residues. Trimming cost V 8 bases and J 7 bases, with 7 bases left between them. The germline CDR1 and CDR2 sequences are SGHTA and FQGNSA. CDR3 region: CASSEYTQYF. The DNA of the CDR3 is TGTGCCAGCTCGGAGTATACGCAGTATTTT. The full variable domain, in which reference TRBV7-2 and TRBJ2-3 provide the parts outside the CDR3, is GAGVSQSPSNKVTEKGKDVELRCDPISGHTALYWYRQSLGQGLEFLIYFQGNSAPDKSGLPSDRFSAERTGGSVSTLTIQRTQQEDSAVYLCASSEYTQYFGPGTRLTVL.

The rearrangement joins TRBV7-2 to TRBJ1-6; 7 bases agree with TRBD1. Germline trimming cut 5 bases from V and 2 bases from J; bases unmatched to any gene: 15. Germline V CDR1 and CDR2: SGHTA, FQGNSA. The CDR3 extends over 19 amino acids. The CDR3 DNA is TGTGCCAGCAGCCAGTTCCCTGGGACAGAGGGAACCTATAATTCACCCCTCCACTTT. Residues: CASSQFPGTEGTYNSPLHF.

This clone was counted once. The rearrangement links TRBV7-9 to TRBJ1-5; no clear D. Per germline, CDR1 SEHNR and CDR2 FQNEAQ (reference sequence). This CDR3 region has 14 residues. Trimming stripped 4 bases from V and 4 bases from J, with 11 bases between. CDR3 bases: TGTGCCAGCAGCTCCGGGGATTGGAATCAGCCCCAGCATTTT. Protein product: CASSSGDWNQPQHF.

The DNA for the CDR3 is TGTGCCAGCAGCCAATGGCCGGGGATCGTGGAGACCCAGTACTTC. This encodes CASSQWPGIVETQYF. The chain has TRBV14 and TRBJ2-5, with TRBD2 as a possible D gene (5 bases). CDR1 is SGHDN and CDR2 is FVKESK in the germline V gene. CDR3 length: 15 amino acids. V shed 2 bases and J shed 5 bases, with 15 bases lying between them.

This chain uses TRBV10-3 with TRBJ2-3, with 10 bases that match TRBD2. The CDR3 has 18 residues. The V gene's germline CDR1 is ENHRY and CDR2 SYGVKD. V dropped 0 bases and J dropped 0; count of bases not matched to a gene: 6. Written as DNA, the CDR3 is TGTGCCATCAGTGAGTCAACTAGCGGGATTTCTAGCACAGATACGCAGTATTTT. Protein: CAISESTSGISSTDTQYF.

This chain uses TRBV7-2 with TRBJ1-2; D is unclear. Trimming took 1 base from V and 5 from J, leaving 17 bases between them. The V gene's germline CDR1 is SGHTA and CDR2 FQGNSA. This CDR3 is built from 16 residues. This CDR3 is CASSLGLASFTYGYTF. The CDR3 bases are TGTGCCAGCAGCTTAGGGCTGGCCTCTTTTACATATGGCTACACCTTC.

This clone is a singleton in its sample. The J gene is TRBJ2-5, the V gene TRBV7-8; tentative D call: TRBD2 (7 bases). Germline lookup yields CDR1 SGHVS and CDR2 FQNEAQ. Trimming removed 5 bases at V and 1 base at J, with 14 bases between. The CDR3 has 15 residues. CDR3 DNA sequence: TGTGCCAGCAGCCTATTCGGGGGGCCCCAAGAGACCCAGTACTTC. Its translation: CASSLFGGPQETQYF. The full variable domain, completed using reference TRBV7-8 and TRBJ2-5, is GAGVSQSPRYKVAKRGQDVALRCDPISGHVSLFWYQQALGQGPEFLTYFQNEAQLDKSGLPSDRFFAERPEGSVSTLKIQRTQQEDSAVYLCASSLFGGPQETQYFGPGTRLLVL.